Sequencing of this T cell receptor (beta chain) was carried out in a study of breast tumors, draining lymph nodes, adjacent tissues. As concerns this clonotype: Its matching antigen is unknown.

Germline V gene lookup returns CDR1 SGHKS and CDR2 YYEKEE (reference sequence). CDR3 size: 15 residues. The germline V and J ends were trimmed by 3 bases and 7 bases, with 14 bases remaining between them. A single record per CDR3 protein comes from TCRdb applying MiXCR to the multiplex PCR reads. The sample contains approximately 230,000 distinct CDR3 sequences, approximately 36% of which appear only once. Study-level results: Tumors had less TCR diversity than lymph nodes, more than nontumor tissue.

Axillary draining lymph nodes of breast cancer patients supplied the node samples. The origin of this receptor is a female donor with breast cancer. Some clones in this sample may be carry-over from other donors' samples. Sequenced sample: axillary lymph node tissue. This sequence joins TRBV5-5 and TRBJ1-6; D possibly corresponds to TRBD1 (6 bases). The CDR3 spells CASSWDTAGNSPLHF. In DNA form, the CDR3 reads TGTGCCAGCAGCTGGGACACAGCAGGGAATTCACCCCTCCACTTT.